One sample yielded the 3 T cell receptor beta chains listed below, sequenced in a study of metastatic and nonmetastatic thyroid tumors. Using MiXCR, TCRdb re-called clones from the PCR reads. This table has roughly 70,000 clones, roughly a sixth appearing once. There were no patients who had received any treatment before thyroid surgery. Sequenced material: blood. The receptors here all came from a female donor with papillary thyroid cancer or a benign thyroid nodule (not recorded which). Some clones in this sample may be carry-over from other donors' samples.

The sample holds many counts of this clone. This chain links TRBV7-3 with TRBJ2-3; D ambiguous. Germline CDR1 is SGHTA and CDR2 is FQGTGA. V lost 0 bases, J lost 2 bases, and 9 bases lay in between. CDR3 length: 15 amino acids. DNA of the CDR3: TGTGCCAGCAGCTTAACGGCGTTAACCACAGATACGCAGTATTTT. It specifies CASSLTALTTDTQYF.

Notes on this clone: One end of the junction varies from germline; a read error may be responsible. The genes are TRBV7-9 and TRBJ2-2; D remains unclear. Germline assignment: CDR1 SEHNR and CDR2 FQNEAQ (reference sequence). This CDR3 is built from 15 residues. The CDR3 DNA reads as TGTGCCAGCATCTTAGCATCGGGTTCTACCGGGGAGCTGTTTTTT. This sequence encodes CASILASGSTGELFF. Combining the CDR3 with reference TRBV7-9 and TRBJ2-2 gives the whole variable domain DTGVSQNPRHKITKRGQNVTFRCDPISEHNRLYWYRQTLGQGPEFLTYFQNEAQLEKSRLLSDRFSAERPKGSFSTLEIQRTEQGDSAMYLCASILASGSTGELFFGEGSRLTVL.

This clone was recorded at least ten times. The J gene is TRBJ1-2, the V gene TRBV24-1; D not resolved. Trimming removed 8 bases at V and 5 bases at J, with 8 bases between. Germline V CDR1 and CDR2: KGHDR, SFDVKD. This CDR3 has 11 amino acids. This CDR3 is CATTDGYGYTF. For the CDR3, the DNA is TGTGCCACCACCGATGGTTATGGCTACACCTTC.